Presented here are 3 T cell receptor beta chains from one specimen sequenced in a study of blood T cell repertoires in COVID-19. Produced via immunoSEQ multiplex PCR; TCRdb's table is partial and in-frame only. The table shows over 200,000 clones, with less than 85% occurring only once. The sample consisted of peripheral blood. These receptors came from a woman in her 70s with active or convalescent COVID-19.

The gene calls are TRBV5-8 and TRBJ1-3; the D is unclear. V was shortened by 0 bases and J by 0 bases, with 10 bases between the two germline ends. Germline CDR1 is SGHTS and CDR2 is YDEGEE. The CDR3 consists of 16 residues. CDR3 in DNA: TGTGCCAGCAGCTTGGGTCAGGCCTACTCTGGAAACACCATATATTTT. As protein: CASSLGQAYSGNTIYF.

The V gene is TRBV4-1, the J gene TRBJ1-2; 11 bases agree with TRBD1. Trimming at V came to 3 bases and at J to 7 bases, leaving 7 bases not matched to a gene. Germline V lookup: CDR1 MGHRA, CDR2 YSYEKL. The CDR3 extends over 15 amino acids. CDR3 nucleotides: TGCGCCAGCAGCCATCCGGGGGACAGGGGGGCTGGCTACACCTTC. Translating it yields CASSHPGDRGAGYTF.

The J gene is TRBJ1-5, the V gene TRBV7-2; 7 bases match TRBD1. The junction had 11 bases not matched to a gene; V was cut back by 2 bases and J by 7 bases. Germline loops: CDR1 SGHTA, CDR2 FQGNSA. The length of the CDR3 is 16 residues. CDR3 sequence: CASSLSTGRQGQPQHF. The CDR3, as DNA: TGTGCCAGCAGCTTATCGACAGGGCGCCAGGGGCAGCCCCAGCATTTT.